One TCR beta chain is described in this entry. As yet, its antigen is unknown. This record belongs to a study of T cell responses to AZD1222 COVID-19 vaccine. General study points: It should be noted that donors were predominantly white British and more often female, and clonal diversity was possibly underestimated. Compared with day 0, the breadth and depth of the Spike-specific TCR repertoire rose significantly after two doses of AZD1222.

Using immunoSEQ multiplex PCR, the repertoire was profiled, and TCRdb retains in-frame clones only, with some absent. This sample yields some 200,000 clones, of which 90% to 95% are seen a single time; approximately 4% belongs to the top ten. CDR1 and CDR2 from the germline V gene are SGDLS and YYNGEE. The J segment lost 7 bases and the V segment lost 3 bases, leaving 7 bases of the junction unmatched. The CDR3 runs to 15 residues. This specimen consisted of peripheral blood, obtained on day 0 of AZD1222 vaccination. This TCR derives from an adult in good health. V is TRBV9 and J is TRBJ2-7; 13 nucleotides align to TRBD2. The CDR3 spells CASSAPTSGGREQYF. In nucleotides, the CDR3 is TGTGCCAGCAGCGCCCCGACTAGCGGGGGGAGAGAGCAGTACTTC.